Sequencing of this TCR beta chain was carried out in a study of response to subunit inactivated influenza vaccine. TCRdb reanalysed the RT-PCR reads using MiXCR and keeps one entry per CDR3 protein. The sample contains 500,000 to 650,000 distinct CDR3 sequences, under 9% of which appear only once. In its sample, this clonotype was seen many times. J was trimmed by 7 bases and V by 3 bases; bases with no gene match: 3. Germline values: CDR1 SGHRS, CDR2 YFSETQ. The CDR3 totals 12 residues. The sequence came from a man between 45 and 75 years old who received an inactivated influenza vaccine. This chain uses TRBV5-1 with TRBJ1-1, with 7 bases identical to TRBD1. Sequenced material: PBMCs from blood, taken around 25 months after vaccination. The CDR3 sequence is CASSYQGGEAFF. The DNA of the CDR3 is TGCGCCAGCAGCTATCAGGGGGGTGAAGCTTTCTTT.